What follows are 32 T cell receptor beta chains derived from one specimen sequenced in a study of cytomegalovirus exposure and HLA in healthy donors. Researchers ran the PCR with 60 Vbeta and 13 Jbeta primers. Using immunoSEQ multiplex PCR, the repertoire was profiled, and TCRdb retains in-frame clones only, with some absent. The record lists 150,000 or so clones, of which the ten most abundant hold over 2%. Sequenced: PBMCs. All receptors derive from a woman aged 18-30 years in good health and CMV-seronegative.

The chain has TRBV11-3 and TRBJ2-3; 8 bases agree with TRBD2. Germline-derived CDR1 and CDR2 are SGHNT and YENEEA. The junction had 7 bases not matched to a gene; V was cut back by 1 base and J by 4 bases. There are 16 residues in the CDR3. The chain's CDR3 is CASSLGERETPDTQYF. DNA of the CDR3: TGTGCCAGCAGCTTAGGAGAGCGGGAGACCCCAGATACGCAGTATTTT.

The chain carries TRBV6-1 and TRBJ1-1; D perhaps matches TRBD1 (6 bases). This CDR3 is 15 amino acids long. Germline lookup yields CDR1 MNHNS and CDR2 SASEGT. V was trimmed by 6 bases and J by 2 bases, leaving 16 bases between them. Written as DNA, the CDR3 is TGTGCCAGCAGGGACACAGGGATGGGAAACACTGAAGCTTTCTTT. It encodes CASRDTGMGNTEAFF.

V usage is TRBV2 and J usage is TRBJ1-2; D possibly corresponds to TRBD1 (6 bases). This CDR3 is 13 amino acids long. Germline CDR1 is SNHLY and CDR2 is FYNNEI. Trimming stripped 5 bases from V and 5 bases from J, with 12 bases between. The CDR3 DNA reads as TGTGCCAGCAGTTACAGGGTCGAATATGGCTACACCTTC. Its translation is CASSYRVEYGYTF.

V is TRBV7-6 and J is TRBJ1-1; D is undetermined. Between the trimmed V and J ends, which lost 2 bases and 5 bases, there was a span of 15 bases. The CDR3 loop spans 15 amino acids. Germline V gives CDR1 SGHVS, CDR2 FNYEAQ. CDR3 protein: CASSLTSSDGTEAFF. The CDR3 DNA sequence: TGTGCCAGCAGCTTAACGAGTAGCGATGGGACTGAAGCTTTCTTT.

The chain carries TRBV7-2 and TRBJ1-1; D uncertain. CDR1 SGHTA and CDR2 FQGNSA come from the germline V gene. This CDR3 region has 15 residues. V was clipped by 2 bases and J by 1 base, with 11 bases between them. Here the CDR3 reads CASSLTRPSNTEAFF. Here the CDR3 DNA reads TGTGCCAGCAGCTTAACGCGGCCCTCGAACACTGAAGCTTTCTTT.

This sequence joins TRBV9 and TRBJ2-1; 12 bases map to TRBD2. V lost 3 bases and J lost 8; bases outside the gene matches: 6. In germline, CDR1 is SGDLS, CDR2 YYNGEE. This CDR3 has 15 amino acids. The CDR3 protein is CASSATSGSGDEQFF. The CDR3 DNA sequence: TGTGCCAGCAGCGCGACTAGCGGGAGTGGGGATGAGCAGTTCTTC.

V is TRBV6-1 and J is TRBJ2-1, with D hard to call. Germline loops: CDR1 MNHNS, CDR2 SASEGT. V dropped 4 bases and J dropped 0 bases, with 10 bases sitting between them. This CDR3 comprises 15 residues. The CDR3: CASSGQPSSYNEQFF. CDR3 nucleotides: TGTGCCAGCAGTGGACAACCGAGCTCCTACAATGAGCAGTTCTTC.

The chain couples TRBV6-5 to TRBJ2-1; D is ambiguous. The germline V gene encodes CDR1 MNHEY and CDR2 SVGAGI. Trimming removed 0 bases from V and 15 bases from J, with 15 bases in between. CDR3 length: 13 amino acids. The CDR3 here is CASSYSYKSPMFF. The CDR3, as DNA: TGTGCCAGCAGTTACTCATACAAGTCACCCATGTTCTTC.

The J gene is TRBJ1-5, the V gene TRBV19; 10 bases align to TRBD1. The CDR3 has 19 residues. Germline V CDR1 and CDR2: LNHDA, SQIVND (reference sequence). V lost 5 bases and J lost 0; bases outside the gene matches: 13. CDR3 nucleotides: TGTGCCAGTAGTTATTTTCCCGGGACAGGGGAATATAGCAATCAGCCCCAGCATTTT. Translating gives CASSYFPGTGEYSNQPQHF.

This sequence joins TRBV19 and TRBJ2-1, with 12 positions matching TRBD2. With V trimmed by 3 bases and J by 5 bases, 5 bases remained unmatched. Per germline, CDR1 LNHDA and CDR2 SQIVND (reference sequence). The CDR3 is 16 residues long. CDR3 bases: TGTGCCAGTAGTATCGGGCTAGCGGGAGGGAACAATGAGCAGTTCTTC. Translating gives CASSIGLAGGNNEQFF. Drawing the rest from reference TRBV19 and TRBJ2-1, the complete variable domain is DGGITQSPKYLFRKEGQNVTLSCEQNLNHDAMYWYRQDPGQGLRLIYYSQIVNDFQKGDIAEGYSVSREKKESFPLTVTSAQKNPTAFYLCASSIGLAGGNNEQFFGPGTRLTVL.

This rearrangement joins TRBV2 to TRBJ1-5, with D tentatively TRBD1 (5 bases). The CDR3 length is 16 residues. Trimming stripped 5 bases from V and 0 bases from J, with 14 bases between. Germline V gene data show CDR1 as SNHLY and CDR2 as FYNNEI. CDR3 sequence (DNA): TGTGCCAGCAGTACCAGGTCAGGGTTTAGCAATCAGCCCCAGCATTTT. Translated: CASSTRSGFSNQPQHF. The full variable domain, with the rest looked up from reference TRBV2 and TRBJ1-5, is EPEVTQTPSHQVTQMGQEVILRCVPISNHLYFYWYRQILGQKVEFLVSFYNNEISEKSEIFDDQFSVERPDGSNFTLKIRSTKLEDSAMYFCASSTRSGFSNQPQHFGDGTRLSIL.

The V and J genes are TRBV9 and TRBJ1-1; D possibly corresponds to TRBD1 (6 bases). This CDR3 spans 16 amino acids. CDR1 is SGDLS, CDR2 YYNGEE, per germline. Trimming left V 4 bases short and J 7 bases short, with 23 bases between. The CDR3 nucleotides are TGTGCCAGCAGCCAGACACAGGGCGCCGAACACTTTGAAGCTTTCTTT. This encodes CASSQTQGAEHFEAFF. The complete variable domain, with remaining parts taken from reference TRBV9 and TRBJ1-1, reads DSGVTQTPKHLITATGQRVTLRCSPRSGDLSVYWYQQSLDQGLQFLIQYYNGEERAKGNILERFSAQQFPDLHSELNLSSLELGDSALYFCASSQTQGAEHFEAFFGQGTRLTVV.

The chain uses TRBV30 and TRBJ1-4, with a possible D match to TRBD1 (6 bases). Deletions cut 3 bases from V and 7 bases from J, with 18 bases between. This CDR3 has 15 residues. CDR1 GTSNPN and CDR2 SVGIG come from the germline V gene (reference sequence). The CDR3 region has the DNA TGTGCCTGGAGGAAATTGGTAGGGACACCTGAAAAACTGTTTTTT. This gives the protein CAWRKLVGTPEKLFF.

V and J are TRBV7-8 and TRBJ2-3, with TRBD2 identical over 14 bases. The CDR3 is 16 amino acids. CDR1 is SGHVS, CDR2 FQNEAQ, per germline. J gave up 1 base and V 5 bases, and 2 bases lay outside the gene matches. The CDR3 loop reads CASSKGLAGGTDTQYF. The CDR3 bases are TGTGCCAGCAGCAAGGGACTAGCGGGAGGCACAGATACGCAGTATTTT.

J is TRBJ1-5 and V is TRBV6-4; 9 bases match TRBD1. The CDR3 contains 15 residues. J was trimmed by 5 bases and V by 6 bases; bases with no gene match: 8. The germline V gene encodes CDR1 MRHNA and CDR2 SNTAGT. Here the CDR3 DNA reads TGTGCCAGCAGCCGCACAGGGGGCGCGGATCAGCCCCAGCATTTT. Translating gives CASSRTGGADQPQHF.

The chain has TRBV7-9 and TRBJ2-3, with unresolved D. The ends were cut back, 5 bases at V and 0 bases at J, with 3 bases in the middle. CDR3 size: 12 residues. Germline CDR1 reads SEHNR; CDR2 reads FQNEAQ (reference sequence). In DNA form, the CDR3 reads TGTGCCAGCAGCCTCAGCACAGATACGCAGTATTTT. Amino acid sequence: CASSLSTDTQYF.

V gene TRBV19 combines with J gene TRBJ2-1, with D unclear. V lost 9 bases, J lost 8 bases, and 11 bases lay in between. This CDR3 has 11 amino acids. CDR1 and CDR2 (germline): LNHDA, SQIVND (reference sequence). DNA for the CDR3: TGTGCCAGCTCCCCGGTCGATGAGCAGTTCTTC. Its translation is CASSPVDEQFF.

CDR3 residues: CASSVEVGAGLNTEAFF. The CDR3 DNA follows: TGTGCCAGCAGCGTAGAGGTAGGAGCAGGACTAAACACTGAAGCTTTCTTT. V gene TRBV9 combines with J gene TRBJ1-1; D gene unclear. This CDR3 spans 17 amino acids. V lost 0 bases to trimming and J lost 2 bases, with 17 bases between them. Germline CDR1 reads SGDLS; CDR2 reads YYNGEE.

DNA of the CDR3: TGTGCCAGTACTTTGATAGCGGCTAGCACAGATACGCAGTATTTT. This sequence encodes CASTLIAASTDTQYF. V and J are TRBV19 and TRBJ2-3; perhaps TRBD2 as D (6 bases). Germline V gene sequence: CDR1 LNHDA, CDR2 SQIVND (reference sequence). Deletions cut 7 bases from V and 0 bases from J, with 14 bases between. There are 15 residues in the CDR3.

The chain links TRBV6-5 to TRBJ2-5; D may be TRBD2 (6 bases). CDR1 is MNHEY and CDR2 is SVGAGI in the germline V gene. Trimming left V 6 bases short and J 1 base short, with 9 bases between. The CDR3 has 13 amino acids. The CDR3 region is CASRRLVQETQYF. The CDR3 coding sequence is TGTGCCAGCAGGCGACTAGTCCAAGAGACCCAGTACTTC.

Of note for this clone: This sample includes further DNA sequences coding for the same CDR3. The chain couples TRBV13 to TRBJ2-7; 8 bases fit TRBD2. Germline V gene data show CDR1 as PRHDT and CDR2 as FYEKMQ (reference sequence). The CDR3 totals 15 residues. V lost 5 bases to trimming and J lost 4 bases; unmatched junction nucleotides: 10. The DNA of the CDR3 is TGTGCCAGCAGCCAGCGGGGGCTAGCGGCATACGAGCAGTACTTC. Protein sequence: CASSQRGLAAYEQYF.

The chain couples TRBV27 to TRBJ2-1; D gene uncertain. The CDR3 runs 12 residues. Looked up from germline, CDR1 is MNHEY and CDR2 is SMNVEV (reference sequence). The V end lost 4 bases, the J end lost 6 bases, and 7 bases lay between the germline ends. CDR3 nucleotide sequence: TGTGCCAGCAGTTCGGGTTTCAATGAGCAGTTCTTC. Its translation is CASSSGFNEQFF.

This sequence joins TRBV28 and TRBJ1-2; no clear D gene. V shed 5 bases and J shed 8 bases, with 9 bases lying between them. CDR3 size: 11 residues. Germline V gives CDR1 MDHEN, CDR2 SYDVKM. As DNA, the CDR3 is TGTGCCAGCAGTCCCTCCGTAGGCTACACCTTC. Translated: CASSPSVGYTF.

The chain uses TRBV18 and TRBJ1-1; tentatively, D is TRBD1 (6 bases). The length of the CDR3 is 16 residues. V lost 2 bases and J lost 2, with 15 bases in between. CDR1 and CDR2 from the germline V gene are KGHSH and LQKENI. The CDR3 is CASSPGQGRANTEAFF. DNA for the CDR3: TGTGCCAGCTCACCAGGGCAGGGGAGGGCAAACACTGAAGCTTTCTTT. The variable domain in full, completed from reference TRBV18 and TRBJ1-1, reads NAGVMQNPRHLVRRRGQEARLRCSPMKGHSHVYWYRQLPEEGLKFMVYLQKENIIDESGMPKERFSAEFPKEGPSILRIQQVVRGDSAAYFCASSPGQGRANTEAFFGQGTRLTVV.

This sequence joins TRBV4-1 and TRBJ2-1, with D maybe TRBD1 (5 bases). Trimming shortened V by 6 bases and J by 4 bases, and 13 bases separated the two germline ends. Looked up from germline, CDR1 is MGHRA and CDR2 is YSYEKL. The CDR3 loop spans 14 amino acids. CDR3 nucleotide sequence: TGCGCCAGCAGGGGGCAGACTGGATACAATGAGCAGTTCTTC. This sequence encodes CASRGQTGYNEQFF.

The V call is TRBV19, the J call TRBJ2-3, with TRBD2 identical over 11 bases. CDR3 length: 18 amino acids. Germline V gives CDR1 LNHDA, CDR2 SQIVND (reference sequence). The junction had 11 bases not matched to a gene; V was cut back by 5 bases and J by 1 base. CDR3 residues: CASSPRGSGRAGTDTQYF. The CDR3 DNA is TGTGCCAGTAGTCCCCGGGGTAGCGGGAGGGCCGGCACAGATACGCAGTATTTT.

This chain joins TRBV27 and TRBJ1-4, with 8 nucleotides matching TRBD1. Trimming took 9 bases from V and 8 from J; bases not matched to a gene: 23. Per the germline V gene, CDR1 is MNHEY and CDR2 is SMNVEV (reference sequence). The CDR3 sequence is 18 residues long. CDR3 nucleotides: TGTGCCAGATACGGCAGGTCTCCCCGAAACAGGGGGGAGGAAAAACTGTTTTTT. The encoded protein is CARYGRSPRNRGEEKLFF.

The chain is built from TRBV7-9 and TRBJ2-7; 11 nucleotides align to TRBD2. Germline values: CDR1 SEHNR, CDR2 FQNEAQ (reference sequence). The V and J ends lost 4 bases and 5 bases, in that order; junction bases with no gene match: 10. This CDR3 comprises 16 residues. CDR3 sequence reads: CASSSSLAGGSHEQYF. The DNA of the CDR3 is TGTGCCAGCAGCTCCAGCTTAGCGGGAGGGTCCCACGAGCAGTACTTC.

The V and J genes are TRBV7-9 and TRBJ1-1; no clear D. The V gene lost 2 bases and the J gene lost 0 bases, with 7 bases spanning the gap. Germline lookup yields CDR1 SEHNR and CDR2 FQNEAQ (reference sequence). CDR3 length: 14 residues. CDR3 sequence (DNA): TGTGCCAGCAGCTTAAGCGGTATGAACACTGAAGCTTTCTTT. Translation gives CASSLSGMNTEAFF. Full variable domain (remainder filled in from reference TRBV7-9 and TRBJ1-1): DTGVSQNPRHKITKRGQNVTFRCDPISEHNRLYWYRQTLGQGPEFLTYFQNEAQLEKSRLLSDRFSAERPKGSFSTLEIQRTEQGDSAMYLCASSLSGMNTEAFFGQGTRLTVV.

The rearrangement links TRBV30 to TRBJ1-5; tentative D call: TRBD1 (6 bases). This CDR3 is 14 amino acids long. V was clipped by 0 bases and J by 2 bases, with 8 bases between them. In germline, CDR1 is GTSNPN, CDR2 SVGIG (reference sequence). The CDR3 protein is CAWSVGARNQPQHF. CDR3 bases: TGTGCCTGGAGTGTGGGGGCGCGCAATCAGCCCCAGCATTTT.

The genes are TRBV9 and TRBJ1-1; D unresolved. Per the germline V gene, CDR1 is SGDLS and CDR2 is YYNGEE. This CDR3 has 15 amino acids. Trimming took off 0 bases at V and 3 bases at J, with 12 bases between the two ends. This chain's CDR3 is CASSVGRRRDTEAFF. CDR3 DNA sequence: TGTGCCAGCAGCGTAGGGCGGCGTCGGGACACTGAAGCTTTCTTT.

The V gene is TRBV27, the J gene TRBJ2-2; 8 nucleotides match TRBD1. Trimming removed 5 bases from V and 4 bases from J; junction bases left unmatched: 9. The CDR3 has 16 amino acids. In germline, CDR1 is MNHEY, CDR2 SMNVEV (reference sequence). The CDR3 region has the DNA TGTGCCAGCAGTAAAACAGGGGGTGGGGGCACCGGGGAGCTGTTTTTT. Amino acids: CASSKTGGGGTGELFF.